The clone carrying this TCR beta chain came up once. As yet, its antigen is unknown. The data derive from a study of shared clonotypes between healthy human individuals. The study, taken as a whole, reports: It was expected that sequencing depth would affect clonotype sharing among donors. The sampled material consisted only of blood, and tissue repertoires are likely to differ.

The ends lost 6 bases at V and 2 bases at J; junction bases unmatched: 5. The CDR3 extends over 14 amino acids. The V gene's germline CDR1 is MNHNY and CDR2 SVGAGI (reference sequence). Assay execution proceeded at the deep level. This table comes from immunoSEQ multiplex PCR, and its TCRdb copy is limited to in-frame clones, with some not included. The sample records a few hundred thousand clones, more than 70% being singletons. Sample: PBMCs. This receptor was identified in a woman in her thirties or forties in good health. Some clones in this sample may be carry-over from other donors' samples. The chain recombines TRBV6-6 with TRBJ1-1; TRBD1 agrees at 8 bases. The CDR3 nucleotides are TGTGCCAGCAGGGGCCAGGGGGCTAACACTGAAGCTTTCTTT. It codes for CASRGQGANTEAFF.